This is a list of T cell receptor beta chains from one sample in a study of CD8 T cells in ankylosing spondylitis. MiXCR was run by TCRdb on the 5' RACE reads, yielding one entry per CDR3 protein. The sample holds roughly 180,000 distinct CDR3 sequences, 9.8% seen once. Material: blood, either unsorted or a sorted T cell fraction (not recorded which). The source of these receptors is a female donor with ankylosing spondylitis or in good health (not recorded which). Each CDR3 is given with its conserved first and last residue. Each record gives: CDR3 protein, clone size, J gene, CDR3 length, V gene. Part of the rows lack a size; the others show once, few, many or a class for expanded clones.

cdr3_aa: CASSIGGPGLPGQETQYF; clone_size: NA; j_call: TRBJ2-5; cdr3_length: 18; v_call: TRBV5-5
cdr3_aa: CATSRDMGLGTEAFF; clone_size: few; j_call: TRBJ1-1; cdr3_length: 15; v_call: TRBV15
cdr3_aa: CSGDRGRGYEQYF; clone_size: many; j_call: TRBJ2-7; cdr3_length: 13; v_call: TRBV20-1
cdr3_aa: CASRSAEPSYEQYF; clone_size: few; j_call: TRBJ2-7; cdr3_length: 14; v_call: TRBV5-4
cdr3_aa: CASSTPGDLTEAFF; clone_size: NA; j_call: TRBJ1-1; cdr3_length: 14; v_call: TRBV12-3/TRBV12-4
cdr3_aa: CSAIQNTGELFF; clone_size: few; j_call: TRBJ2-2; cdr3_length: 12; v_call: TRBV20-1
cdr3_aa: CASKASGRRETQYF; clone_size: few; j_call: TRBJ2-5; cdr3_length: 14; v_call: TRBV27
cdr3_aa: CASREGLAGSYEQYF; clone_size: NA; j_call: TRBJ2-7; cdr3_length: 15; v_call: TRBV12-3/TRBV12-4
cdr3_aa: CSASGGSVTEAFF; clone_size: many; j_call: TRBJ1-1; cdr3_length: 13; v_call: TRBV20-1
cdr3_aa: CASRRQGNEQYF; clone_size: NA; j_call: TRBJ2-7; cdr3_length: 12; v_call: TRBV28
cdr3_aa: CVSSLSVSGSLNEQFF; clone_size: NA; j_call: TRBJ2-1; cdr3_length: 16; v_call: TRBV9
cdr3_aa: CASSHGRTTHEQYF; clone_size: few; j_call: TRBJ2-7; cdr3_length: 14; v_call: TRBV9
cdr3_aa: CSVLDHFLYNEQFF; clone_size: few; j_call: TRBJ2-1; cdr3_length: 14; v_call: TRBV20-1
cdr3_aa: CASRLGRSSTDTQYF; clone_size: few; j_call: TRBJ2-3; cdr3_length: 15; v_call: TRBV6-1
cdr3_aa: CASSYMRGNTEAFF; clone_size: NA; j_call: TRBJ1-1; cdr3_length: 14; v_call: TRBV6-5
cdr3_aa: CASSPRDETRGFTGELFF; clone_size: few; j_call: TRBJ2-2; cdr3_length: 18; v_call: TRBV11-2
cdr3_aa: CASSQDKGNTEAFF; clone_size: few; j_call: TRBJ1-1; cdr3_length: 14; v_call: TRBV4-3
cdr3_aa: CASSFGLAHTYEQYF; clone_size: many; j_call: TRBJ2-7; cdr3_length: 15; v_call: TRBV7-9
cdr3_aa: CASSPRGQRLETQYF; clone_size: many; j_call: TRBJ2-5; cdr3_length: 15; v_call: TRBV9
cdr3_aa: CASSLSVADTQYF; clone_size: few; j_call: TRBJ2-3; cdr3_length: 13; v_call: TRBV27
cdr3_aa: CSVEDEGGQTYEQYF; clone_size: NA; j_call: TRBJ2-7; cdr3_length: 15; v_call: TRBV29-1
cdr3_aa: CASSHGGSYEQYF; clone_size: few; j_call: TRBJ2-7; cdr3_length: 13; v_call: TRBV14
cdr3_aa: CASSPQRGNEQFF; clone_size: many; j_call: TRBJ2-1; cdr3_length: 13; v_call: TRBV13
cdr3_aa: CSVGGGSKNEQFF; clone_size: many; j_call: TRBJ2-1; cdr3_length: 13; v_call: TRBV29-1
cdr3_aa: CASSLDPADTQYF; clone_size: many; j_call: TRBJ2-3; cdr3_length: 13; v_call: TRBV5-5
cdr3_aa: CATSDREANYGYTF; clone_size: few; j_call: TRBJ1-2; cdr3_length: 14; v_call: TRBV15
cdr3_aa: CASSLAAGPDYNEQFF; clone_size: few; j_call: TRBJ2-1; cdr3_length: 16; v_call: TRBV7-6
cdr3_aa: CASSLARDRTNYGYTF; clone_size: few; j_call: TRBJ1-2; cdr3_length: 16; v_call: TRBV7-9
cdr3_aa: CASSPGTGVSGELFF; clone_size: NA; j_call: TRBJ2-2; cdr3_length: 15; v_call: TRBV5-5
cdr3_aa: CASSPTGPYEQYF; clone_size: NA; j_call: TRBJ2-7; cdr3_length: 13; v_call: TRBV27
cdr3_aa: CATNPPGQVRMGEAFF; clone_size: NA; j_call: TRBJ1-1; cdr3_length: 16; v_call: TRBV7-9
cdr3_aa: CASSLGDWGLTNTEAFF; clone_size: few; j_call: TRBJ1-1; cdr3_length: 17; v_call: TRBV5-1
cdr3_aa: CASSNRGGSPRDEQFF; clone_size: few; j_call: TRBJ2-1; cdr3_length: 16; v_call: TRBV12-3/TRBV12-4
cdr3_aa: CASSFGGEYQETQYF; clone_size: many; j_call: TRBJ2-5; cdr3_length: 15; v_call: TRBV7-8
cdr3_aa: CASTHQRGINTEAFF; clone_size: few; j_call: TRBJ1-1; cdr3_length: 15; v_call: TRBV6-2/TRBV6-3
cdr3_aa: CASSLSRNGYTF; clone_size: NA; j_call: TRBJ1-2; cdr3_length: 12; v_call: TRBV5-6
cdr3_aa: CSSQGGFDMNTEAFF; clone_size: many; j_call: TRBJ1-1; cdr3_length: 15; v_call: TRBV29-1
cdr3_aa: CALAGNYNEQFF; clone_size: many; j_call: TRBJ2-1; cdr3_length: 12; v_call: TRBV30
cdr3_aa: CASSVDANEQFF; clone_size: few; j_call: TRBJ2-1; cdr3_length: 12; v_call: TRBV9
cdr3_aa: CASSPTSGSRNTQYF; clone_size: NA; j_call: TRBJ2-3; cdr3_length: 15; v_call: TRBV12-3/TRBV12-4